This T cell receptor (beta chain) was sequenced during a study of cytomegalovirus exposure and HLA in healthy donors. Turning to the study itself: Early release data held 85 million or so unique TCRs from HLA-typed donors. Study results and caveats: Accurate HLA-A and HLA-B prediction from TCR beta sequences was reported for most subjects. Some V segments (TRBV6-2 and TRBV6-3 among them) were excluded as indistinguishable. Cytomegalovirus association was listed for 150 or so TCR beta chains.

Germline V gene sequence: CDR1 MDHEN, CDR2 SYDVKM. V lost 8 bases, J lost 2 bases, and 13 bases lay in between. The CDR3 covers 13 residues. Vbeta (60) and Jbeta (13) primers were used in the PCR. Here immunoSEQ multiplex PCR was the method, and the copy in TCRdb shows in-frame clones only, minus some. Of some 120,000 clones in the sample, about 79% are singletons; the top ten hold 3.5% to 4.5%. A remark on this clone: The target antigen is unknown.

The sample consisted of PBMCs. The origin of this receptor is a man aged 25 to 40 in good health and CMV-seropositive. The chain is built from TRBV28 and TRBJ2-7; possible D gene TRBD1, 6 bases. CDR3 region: CASRLGGPYEQYF. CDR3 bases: TGTGCCAGCCGCCTTGGGGGCCCCTACGAGCAGTACTTC.